This T cell receptor (beta chain) emerged from a study of monozygotic twins with inflammatory bowel disease. Study conclusions and caveats: The sharing of clonotypes with others was lower in IBD patients than in healthy twins, especially with disease activity. Backing was not found for a single strong signal or clonotype associated with IBD.

TCRdb re-called the 5' RACE reads and catalogs CDR3 proteins one per entry, DNA excluded. The listing contains approximately 160,000 distinct CDR3 sequences. CDR3 length: 13 amino acids. The V gene's germline CDR1 is LGHNT and CDR2 FRNRAP. With respect to this clonotype: Its matching antigen is unknown.

Sequencing was carried out using blood. This chain uses TRBV12-5 with TRBJ2-5. The sequence derives from a human donor with ulcerative colitis or Crohn's disease, or a healthy co-twin of an affected twin (not recorded which). This chain's CDR3 is CASGAGSQETQYF.